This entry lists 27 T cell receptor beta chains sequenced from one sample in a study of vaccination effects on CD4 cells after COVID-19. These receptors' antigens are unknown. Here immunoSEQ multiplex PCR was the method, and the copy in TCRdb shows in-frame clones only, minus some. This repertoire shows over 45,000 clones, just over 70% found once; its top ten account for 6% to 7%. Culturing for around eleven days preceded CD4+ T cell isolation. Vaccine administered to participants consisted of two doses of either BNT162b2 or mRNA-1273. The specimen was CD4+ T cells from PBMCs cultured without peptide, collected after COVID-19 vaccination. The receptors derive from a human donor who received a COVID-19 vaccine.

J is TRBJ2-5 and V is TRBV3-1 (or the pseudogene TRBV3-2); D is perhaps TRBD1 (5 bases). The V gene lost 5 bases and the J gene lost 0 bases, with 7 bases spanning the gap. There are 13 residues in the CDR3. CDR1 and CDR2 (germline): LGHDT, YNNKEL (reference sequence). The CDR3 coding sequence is TGTGCCAGCAGCTCAGGGTACCAAGAGACCCAGTACTTC. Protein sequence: CASSSGYQETQYF.

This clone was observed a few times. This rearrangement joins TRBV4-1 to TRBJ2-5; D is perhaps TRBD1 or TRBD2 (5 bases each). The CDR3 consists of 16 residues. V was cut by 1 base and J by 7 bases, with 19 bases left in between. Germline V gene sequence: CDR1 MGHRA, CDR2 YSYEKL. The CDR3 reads CASSQGLIPGAGTQYF. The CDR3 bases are TGCGCCAGCAGCCAAGGATTAATACCCGGGGCGGGGACCCAGTACTTC.

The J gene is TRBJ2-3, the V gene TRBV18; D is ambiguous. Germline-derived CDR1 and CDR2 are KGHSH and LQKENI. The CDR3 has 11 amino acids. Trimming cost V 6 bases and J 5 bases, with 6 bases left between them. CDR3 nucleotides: TGTGCCAGCTCCCGGCGAGATACGCAGTATTTT. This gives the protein CASSRRDTQYF.

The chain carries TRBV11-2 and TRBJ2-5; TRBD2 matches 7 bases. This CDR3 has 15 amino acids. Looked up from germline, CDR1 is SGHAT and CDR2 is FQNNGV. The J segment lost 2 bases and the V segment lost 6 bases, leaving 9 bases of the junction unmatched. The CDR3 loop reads CASRLTSWYQETQYF. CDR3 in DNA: TGTGCCAGCAGGTTGACTAGCTGGTATCAAGAGACCCAGTACTTC.

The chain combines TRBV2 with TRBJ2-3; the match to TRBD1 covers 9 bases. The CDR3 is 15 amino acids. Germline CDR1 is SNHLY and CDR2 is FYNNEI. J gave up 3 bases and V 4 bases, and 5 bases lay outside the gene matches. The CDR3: CASSGGTGRTDTQYF. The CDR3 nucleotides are TGTGCCAGCAGTGGAGGGACAGGGCGGACAGATACGCAGTATTTT.

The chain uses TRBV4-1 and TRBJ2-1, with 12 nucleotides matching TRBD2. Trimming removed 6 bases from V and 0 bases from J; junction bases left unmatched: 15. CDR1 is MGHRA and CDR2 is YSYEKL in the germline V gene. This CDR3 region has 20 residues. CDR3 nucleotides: TGCGCCAGCAGACAGGGACCCTGGACTAGCGGGACCAGCTCCTACAATGAGCAGTTCTTC. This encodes CASRQGPWTSGTSSYNEQFF.

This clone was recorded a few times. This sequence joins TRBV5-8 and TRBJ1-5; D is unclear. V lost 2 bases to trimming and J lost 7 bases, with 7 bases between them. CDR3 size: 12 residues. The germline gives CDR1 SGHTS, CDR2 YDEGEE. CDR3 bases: TGTGCCAGCAGCTTCGGTGGGCAGCCCCAGCATTTT. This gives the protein CASSFGGQPQHF. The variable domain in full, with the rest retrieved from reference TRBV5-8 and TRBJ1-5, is EAGVTQSPTHLIKTRGQQATLRCSPISGHTSVYWYQQALGLGLQFLLWYDEGEERNRGNFPPRFSGRQFPNYSSELNVNALELEDSALYLCASSFGGQPQHFGDGTRLSIL.

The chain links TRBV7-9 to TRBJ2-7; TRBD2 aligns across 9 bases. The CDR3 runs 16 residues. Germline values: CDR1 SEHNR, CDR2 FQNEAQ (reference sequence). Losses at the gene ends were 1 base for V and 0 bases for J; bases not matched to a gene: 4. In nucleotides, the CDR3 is TGTGCCAGCAGCTTAGGAAGGACTAGCGACTCCTACGAGCAGTACTTC. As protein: CASSLGRTSDSYEQYF.

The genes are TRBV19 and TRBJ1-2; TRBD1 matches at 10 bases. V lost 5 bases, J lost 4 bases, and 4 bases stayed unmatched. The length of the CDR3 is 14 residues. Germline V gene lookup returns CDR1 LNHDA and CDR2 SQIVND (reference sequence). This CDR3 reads CASSGDRGLYGYTF. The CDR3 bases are TGTGCCAGTAGTGGGGACAGGGGACTCTATGGCTACACCTTC.

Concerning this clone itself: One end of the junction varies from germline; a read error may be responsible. CDR3 coding DNA: TGTGCCAGCAGCCACCCAACCGGGACTCCCCCCCTTTTC. It yields the protein CASSHPTGTPPLF. J is TRBJ2-7 and V is TRBV3-1 (or the pseudogene TRBV3-2); the D gene is possibly TRBD2 (6 bases). The germline CDR1 and CDR2 sequences are LGHDT and YNNKEL (reference sequence). The CDR3 contains 13 residues.

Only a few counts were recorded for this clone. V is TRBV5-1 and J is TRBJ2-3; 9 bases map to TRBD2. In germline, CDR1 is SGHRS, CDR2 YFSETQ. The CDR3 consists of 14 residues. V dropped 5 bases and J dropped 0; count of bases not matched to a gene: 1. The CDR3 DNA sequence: TGCGCCAGCAGACTAGCGGGCAGCACAGATACGCAGTATTTT. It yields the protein CASRLAGSTDTQYF.

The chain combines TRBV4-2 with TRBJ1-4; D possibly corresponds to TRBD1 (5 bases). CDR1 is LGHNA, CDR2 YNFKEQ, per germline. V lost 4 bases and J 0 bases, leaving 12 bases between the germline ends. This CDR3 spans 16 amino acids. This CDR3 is CASSPGNSATNEKLFF. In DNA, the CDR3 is TGTGCCAGCAGCCCAGGGAACAGTGCAACTAATGAAAAACTGTTTTTT.

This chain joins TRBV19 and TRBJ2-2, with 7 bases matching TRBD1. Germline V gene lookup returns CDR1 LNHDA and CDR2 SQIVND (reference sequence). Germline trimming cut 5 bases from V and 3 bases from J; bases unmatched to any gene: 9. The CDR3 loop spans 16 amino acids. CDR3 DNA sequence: TGTGCCAGTAGTTTGCGACAGGGTGTATACACCGGGGAGCTGTTTTTT. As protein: CASSLRQGVYTGELFF.

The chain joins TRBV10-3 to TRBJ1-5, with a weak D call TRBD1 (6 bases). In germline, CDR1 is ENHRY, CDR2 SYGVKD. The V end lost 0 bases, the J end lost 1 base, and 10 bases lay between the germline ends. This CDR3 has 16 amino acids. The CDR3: CAISESRQESNQPQHF. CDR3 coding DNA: TGTGCCATCAGTGAGTCGCGACAGGAGAGCAATCAGCCCCAGCATTTT.

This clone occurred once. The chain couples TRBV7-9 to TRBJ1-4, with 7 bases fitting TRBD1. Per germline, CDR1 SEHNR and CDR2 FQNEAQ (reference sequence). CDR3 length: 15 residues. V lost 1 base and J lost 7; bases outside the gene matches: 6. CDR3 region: CASSLERQGGEKLFF. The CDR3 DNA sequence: TGTGCCAGCAGCTTAGAGAGACAGGGAGGTGAAAAACTGTTTTTT.

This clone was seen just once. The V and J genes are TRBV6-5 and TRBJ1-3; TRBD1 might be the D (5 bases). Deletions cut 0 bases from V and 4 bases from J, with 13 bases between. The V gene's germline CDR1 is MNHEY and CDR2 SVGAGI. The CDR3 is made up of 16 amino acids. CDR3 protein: CASSYSEGLSGNTIYF. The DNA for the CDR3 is TGTGCCAGCAGTTACTCCGAGGGACTATCAGGAAACACCATATATTTT.

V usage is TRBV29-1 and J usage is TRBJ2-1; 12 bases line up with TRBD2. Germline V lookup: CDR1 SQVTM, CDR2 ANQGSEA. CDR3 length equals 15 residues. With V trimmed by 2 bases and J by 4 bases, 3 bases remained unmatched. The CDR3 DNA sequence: TGCAGCGTTGAACGGCTAGCGGGGGGGTACAATGAGCAGTTCTTC. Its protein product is CSVERLAGGYNEQFF.

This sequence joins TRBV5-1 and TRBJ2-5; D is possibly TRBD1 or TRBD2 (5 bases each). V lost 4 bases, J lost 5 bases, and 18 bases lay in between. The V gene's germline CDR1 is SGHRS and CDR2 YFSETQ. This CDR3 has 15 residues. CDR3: CASSEGRGSGETQYF. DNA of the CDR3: TGCGCCAGCAGCGAGGGACGTGGGTCGGGGGAGACCCAGTACTTC.

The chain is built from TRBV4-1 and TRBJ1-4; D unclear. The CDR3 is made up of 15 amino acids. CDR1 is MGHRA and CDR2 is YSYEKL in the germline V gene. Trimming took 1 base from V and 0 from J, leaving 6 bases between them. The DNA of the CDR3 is TGCGCCAGCAGCCAAGGGTTCGCAACTAATGAAAAACTGTTTTTT. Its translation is CASSQGFATNEKLFF.

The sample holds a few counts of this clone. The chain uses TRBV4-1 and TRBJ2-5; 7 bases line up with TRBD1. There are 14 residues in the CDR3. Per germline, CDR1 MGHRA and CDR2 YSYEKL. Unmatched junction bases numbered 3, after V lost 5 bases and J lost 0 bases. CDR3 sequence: CASSDRENQETQYF. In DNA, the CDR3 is TGCGCCAGCAGCGACAGGGAAAACCAAGAGACCCAGTACTTC.

CDR3 region: CASSYRTGDEAFF. The CDR3 region has the DNA TGTGCCAGCAGCTATCGGACAGGGGATGAAGCTTTCTTT. The chain joins TRBV5-4 to TRBJ1-1; TRBD1 matches 9 bases. The CDR3 is 13 amino acids. The germline V gene has CDR1 SGHNT and CDR2 YYREEE (reference sequence). Losses at the gene ends were 3 bases for V and 7 bases for J; bases not matched to a gene: 4.

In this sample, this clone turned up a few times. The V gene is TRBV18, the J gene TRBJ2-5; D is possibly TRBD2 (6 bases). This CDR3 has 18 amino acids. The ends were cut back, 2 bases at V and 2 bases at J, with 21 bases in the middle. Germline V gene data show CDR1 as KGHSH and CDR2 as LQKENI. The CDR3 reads CASSPGWLATEGQETQYF. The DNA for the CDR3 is TGTGCCAGCTCACCAGGGTGGCTAGCGACGGAGGGACAAGAGACCCAGTACTTC.

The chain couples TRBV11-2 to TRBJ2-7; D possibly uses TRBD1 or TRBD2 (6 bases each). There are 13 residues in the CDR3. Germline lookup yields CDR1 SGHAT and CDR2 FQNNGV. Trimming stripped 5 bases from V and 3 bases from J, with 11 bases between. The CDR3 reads CASSRGTLYEQYF. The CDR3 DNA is TGTGCCAGCAGCAGGGGGACTCTCTACGAGCAGTACTTC. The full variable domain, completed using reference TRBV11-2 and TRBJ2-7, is EAGVAQSPRYKIIEKRQSVAFWCNPISGHATLYWYQQILGQGPKLLIQFQNNGVVDDSQLPKDRFSAERLKGVDSTLKIQPAKLEDSAVYLCASSRGTLYEQYFGPGTRLTVT.

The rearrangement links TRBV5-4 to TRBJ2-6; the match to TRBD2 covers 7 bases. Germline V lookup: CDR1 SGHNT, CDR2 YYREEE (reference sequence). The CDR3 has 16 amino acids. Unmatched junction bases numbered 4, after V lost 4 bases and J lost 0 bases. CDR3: CASSPGGDSGANVLTF. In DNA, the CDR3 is TGTGCCAGCAGCCCTGGGGGGGACTCTGGGGCCAACGTCCTGACTTTC.

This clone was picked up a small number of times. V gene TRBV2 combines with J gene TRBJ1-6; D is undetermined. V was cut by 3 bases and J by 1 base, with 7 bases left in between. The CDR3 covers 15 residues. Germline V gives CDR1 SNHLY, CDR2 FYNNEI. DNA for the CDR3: TGTGCCAGCAGTGACGTGACGTCCTATAATTCACCCCTCCACTTT. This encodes CASSDVTSYNSPLHF.

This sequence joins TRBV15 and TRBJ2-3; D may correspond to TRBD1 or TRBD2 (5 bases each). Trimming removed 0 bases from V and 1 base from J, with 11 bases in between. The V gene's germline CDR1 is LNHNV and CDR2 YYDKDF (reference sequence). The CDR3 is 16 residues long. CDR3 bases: TGTGCCACCAGCAGAGAACCGGGACCAGGCACAGATACGCAGTATTTT. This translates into CATSREPGPGTDTQYF.

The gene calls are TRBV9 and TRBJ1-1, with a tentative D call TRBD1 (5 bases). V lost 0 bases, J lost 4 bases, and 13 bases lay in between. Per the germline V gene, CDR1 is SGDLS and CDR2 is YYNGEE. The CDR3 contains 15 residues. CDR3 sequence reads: CASSVAAGGSTEAFF. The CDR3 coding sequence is TGTGCCAGCAGCGTAGCTGCGGGGGGGAGCACTGAAGCTTTCTTT. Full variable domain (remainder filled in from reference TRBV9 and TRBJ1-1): DSGVTQTPKHLITATGQRVTLRCSPRSGDLSVYWYQQSLDQGLQFLIQYYNGEERAKGNILERFSAQQFPDLHSELNLSSLELGDSALYFCASSVAAGGSTEAFFGQGTRLTVV.